The 32 T cell receptor beta chains below were found in one sample sequenced in a study of regulatory T cells in long-lasting Graves disease. Library construction for TCR beta used iRepertoire HTBI primers and Arm-PCR of CDR3 regions. TCRdb recomputed calls from the multiplex PCR reads with MiXCR, one row per CDR3 protein. The sample gives about 420,000 distinct CDR3 sequences, 20% to 25% of which show up once; roughly 30% is in the top ten. The time point here: persistent/refractory GD, antithyroid drugs over 5 years with positive TRAb. PBMCs were the source of the RNA used for TCR sequencing. Sequenced material: peripheral blood mononuclear cells (PBMCs), taken when the disease was refractory, from a patient treated with antithyroid drugs. These receptors were collected from a female donor with Graves disease.

The chain is built from TRBV4-2 and TRBJ2-2; D not resolved. Looked up from germline, CDR1 is LGHNA and CDR2 is YNFKEQ. V dropped 4 bases and J dropped 1 base, with 10 bases sitting between them. The CDR3 is 15 amino acids. The CDR3 loop is CASSRNTENTGELFF. CDR3 DNA sequence: TGTGCCAGCAGCCGCAATACCGAGAACACCGGGGAGCTGTTTTTT.

The V and J genes are TRBV7-2 and TRBJ2-5, with 8 positions matching TRBD1. J gave up 2 bases and V 5 bases, and 13 bases lay outside the gene matches. The CDR3 contains 17 residues. Germline CDR1 reads SGHTA; CDR2 reads FQGNSA. CDR3 region: CASSTNPRGRFQETQYF. CDR3 sequence (DNA): TGTGCCAGCAGCACCAACCCCAGGGGGCGTTTTCAAGAGACCCAGTACTTC.

Remarks on this clonotype: A much larger clone is a single base away; this may be a read error. The chain employs TRBV28 and TRBJ2-5, with TRBD1 matching over 9 bases. The germline CDR1 and CDR2 sequences are MDHEN and SYDVKM. There are 14 residues in the CDR3. CDR3 sequence reads: CASSSRDREEAQYF. The CDR3 DNA sequence: TGTGCCAGCAGTTCCCGGGACAGGGAAGAGGCCCAGTACTTC.

This clonotype was found many times. The chain has TRBV12-3 or TRBV12-4 and TRBJ1-5; D is perhaps TRBD1 (6 bases). The CDR3 runs to 16 residues. Trimming took 5 bases from V and 6 from J, leaving 20 bases between them. The CDR3 loop is CASSPSGQGIGQPQHF. The CDR3 coding sequence is TGTGCCAGCAGTCCGTCGGGACAAGGGATCGGTCAGCCCCAGCATTTT.

In this sample, this clonotype turned up many times. The chain is built from TRBV28 and TRBJ2-2; D is ambiguous. Germline V gives CDR1 MDHEN, CDR2 SYDVKM. V lost 6 bases and J 2 bases, leaving 7 bases between the germline ends. The CDR3 has 13 amino acids. The CDR3 here is CASSAYNTGELFF. In nucleotides, the CDR3 is TGTGCCAGCAGCGCATACAACACCGGGGAGCTGTTTTTT.

This clonotype was seen ten or more times. The chain is built from TRBV19 and TRBJ2-5; tentatively, D is TRBD2 (5 bases). The germline gives CDR1 LNHDA, CDR2 SQIVND (reference sequence). CDR3 size: 13 residues. V was trimmed by 7 bases and J by 5 bases, leaving 14 bases between them. CDR3 protein: CASTRGLGETQYF. The DNA for the CDR3 is TGTGCCAGTACCCGAGGGTTGGGGGAGACCCAGTACTTC.

The table lists this clonotype with many counts. Germline is not matched at one junction end, which may reflect a read error. The chain combines TRBV28 with TRBJ2-7, with D maybe TRBD2 (5 bases). Germline CDR1 reads MDHEN; CDR2 reads SYDVKM. The CDR3 is 13 amino acids. The CDR3 sequence: CASSLSGTYEQYF. As DNA, the CDR3 is TGTGCCAGCAGCTTATCCGGGACCTACGAGCAGTACTTC. The full variable domain, with the rest looked up from reference TRBV28 and TRBJ2-7, is DVKVTQSSRYLVKRTGEKVFLECVQDMDHENMFWYRQDPGLGLRLIYFSYDVKMKEKGDIPEGYSVSREKKERFSLILESASTNQTSMYLCASSLSGTYEQYFGPGTRLTVT.

The chain joins TRBV3-1 to TRBJ1-1; a weak D match, TRBD1 (5 bases). There are 12 residues in the CDR3. Trimming left V 8 bases short and J 7 bases short, with 14 bases between. Germline CDR1 reads LGHDT; CDR2 reads YNNKEL (reference sequence). The CDR3 loop reads CASEKGEGEAFF. In DNA, the CDR3 is TGTGCCAGCGAAAAAGGGGAGGGTGAAGCTTTCTTT. Together with reference TRBV3-1 and TRBJ1-1, the CDR3 gives the full variable domain: DTAVSQTPKYLVTQMGNDKSIKCEQNLGHDTMYWYKQDSKKFLKIMFSYNNKELIINETVPNRFSPKSPDKAHLNLHINSLELGDSAVYFCASEKGEGEAFFGQGTRLTVV.

This clonotype was seen at least ten times. The CDR3 protein is CASGQGYGETQYF. In nucleotides, the CDR3 is TGTGCCAGCGGGCAGGGATATGGAGAGACCCAGTACTTC. J is TRBJ2-5 and V is TRBV28; D might be TRBD1 (5 bases). The V gene lost 8 bases and the J gene lost 4 bases, with 14 bases spanning the gap. The CDR3 is made up of 13 amino acids. Per germline, CDR1 MDHEN and CDR2 SYDVKM.

This clonotype was picked up a small number of times. The rearrangement uses TRBV3-1 and TRBJ2-3; D remains ambiguous. The CDR3 has 13 amino acids. Germline V CDR1 and CDR2: LGHDT, YNNKEL (reference sequence). Trimming stripped 4 bases from V and 3 bases from J, with 8 bases between. The CDR3 DNA reads TGTGCCAGCAGCCCCGGAAGTACAGATACGCAGTATTTT. Its protein is CASSPGSTDTQYF.

The V gene is TRBV20-1, the J gene TRBJ1-5; D unresolved. Trimming removed 4 bases at V and 2 bases at J, with 12 bases between. This CDR3 region has 14 residues. Germline V gene sequence: CDR1 DFQATT, CDR2 SNEGSKA (reference sequence). The CDR3 loop is CSAKRGTGNQPQHF. The CDR3 DNA reads TGCAGTGCTAAACGGGGTACCGGCAATCAGCCCCAGCATTTT.

This chain connects TRBV2 to TRBJ1-1, with TRBD1 identical over 12 bases. This CDR3 region has 19 residues. Germline V gives CDR1 SNHLY, CDR2 FYNNEI. The V segment lost 8 bases and the J segment 1 base; nucleotides outside the gene matches: 17. CDR3 coding DNA: TGTGCCAGCCCCCGGGACAGGGGGCCGACAAACGGGGGGAACACTGAAGCTTTCTTT. Amino acid sequence: CASPRDRGPTNGGNTEAFF. The variable domain in full, with the rest retrieved from reference TRBV2 and TRBJ1-1, is EPEVTQTPSHQVTQMGQEVILRCVPISNHLYFYWYRQILGQKVEFLVSFYNNEISEKSEIFDDQFSVERPDGSNFTLKIRSTKLEDSAMYFCASPRDRGPTNGGNTEAFFGQGTRLTVV.

This clonotype has only a few counts. This chain uses TRBV28 with TRBJ2-5; no clear D. The end of the DNA fits TRBJ2-1 better, so the J call may be wrong. Germline CDR1 MDHEN, CDR2 SYDVKM. The CDR3 is 12 amino acids. CDR3 DNA: TGTGCCAGCAGTCCCCCTACAAATGAGCAGTTCTTC. It yields the protein CASSPPTNEQFF.

Ten or more counts support this clonotype. This chain connects TRBV12-3 or TRBV12-4 to TRBJ1-2; 7 positions agree with TRBD1. This CDR3 spans 14 amino acids. The V segment lost 5 bases and the J segment 8 bases; nucleotides outside the gene matches: 11. CDR3 sequence reads: CASSEQGRGSGYTF. In nucleotides, the CDR3 is TGTGCCAGCAGTGAACAGGGGAGGGGTTCCGGCTACACCTTC.

The rearrangement joins TRBV6-1 to TRBJ2-2, with D perhaps given as TRBD1 or TRBD2 (8 bases each). V lost 8 bases, J lost 5 bases, and 18 bases lay in between. Germline V gives CDR1 MNHNS, CDR2 SASEGT. CDR3 size: 15 residues. The CDR3 protein is CASGSSGTGTGELFF. CDR3 bases: TGTGCCAGCGGAAGTAGCGGGACAGGTACCGGGGAGCTGTTTTTT.

This clonotype has only a few counts. The chain has TRBV5-1 and TRBJ2-1; D may be TRBD1 (5 bases). The V gene lost 0 bases and the J gene lost 6 bases, with 10 bases spanning the gap. The CDR3 extends over 14 amino acids. From germline, CDR1 is SGHRS and CDR2 YFSETQ. Here the CDR3 DNA reads TGCGCCAGCAGCTTGGGGGGCGCTAGCAATGAGCAGTTCTTC. Encoded protein: CASSLGGASNEQFF.

In its sample, this clonotype was seen many times. This rearrangement joins TRBV15 to TRBJ2-7; no reliable D call. V dropped 5 bases and J dropped 4 bases, with 15 bases sitting between them. This CDR3 contains 14 residues. Germline values: CDR1 LNHNV, CDR2 YYDKDF (reference sequence). The CDR3 nucleotides read TGTGCCACCAGCCTCCGCTTGGCCGGATACGAGCAGTACTTC. Protein: CATSLRLAGYEQYF.

This clonotype was counted at least ten times. The rearrangement links TRBV2 to TRBJ2-5; TRBD1 matches 8 bases. Germline CDR1 is SNHLY and CDR2 is FYNNEI. The CDR3 spans 14 residues. Trimming removed 4 bases from V and 5 bases from J; junction bases left unmatched: 6. The CDR3 nucleotides read TGTGCCAGCAGTGGGACAGGGATTCCGGAGACCCAGTACTTC. As protein: CASSGTGIPETQYF.

V gene TRBV24-1 combines with J gene TRBJ1-2; the match to TRBD1 covers 9 bases. Per germline, CDR1 KGHDR and CDR2 SFDVKD. Germline trimming cut 2 bases from V and 7 bases from J; bases unmatched to any gene: 4. The CDR3 runs to 14 residues. The DNA of the CDR3 is TGTGCCACCAGTGATTCCACAGGGGGCTTTGGCTACACCTTC. Translating gives CATSDSTGGFGYTF.

Turning to this clonotype: A read error may produce the germline difference seen at one junction end. This chain joins TRBV12-3 or TRBV12-4 and TRBJ2-3; 9 nucleotides agree with TRBD2. CDR3 length: 15 amino acids. CDR3 in amino acids: CASSLAGKGTDTQYF. As DNA, the CDR3 is TGTGCCAGCAGTCTAGCGGGAAAGGGCACAGATACGCAGTATTTT.

The table lists this clonotype with many counts. The chain joins TRBV28 to TRBJ2-7; 8 positions match TRBD2. Trimming took 7 bases from V and 2 from J; bases not matched to a gene: 10. In germline, CDR1 is MDHEN, CDR2 SYDVKM. The CDR3 length is 15 residues. CDR3 region: CASISFAGGAYEQYF. The CDR3 nucleotides are TGTGCCAGCATATCCTTTGCGGGAGGTGCCTACGAGCAGTACTTC.

This clonotype was counted between two and nine times. The chain recombines TRBV20-1 with TRBJ1-5; possible D gene TRBD1, 5 bases. The V and J ends lost 6 bases and 5 bases respectively, with 14 bases between them. Per germline, CDR1 DFQATT and CDR2 SNEGSKA (reference sequence). The CDR3 extends over 13 amino acids. CDR3 loop: CSAPPGRDQPQHF. As DNA, the CDR3 is TGCAGTGCCCCCCCAGGGAGGGATCAGCCCCAGCATTTT.

The chain is built from TRBV12-3 or TRBV12-4 and TRBJ2-7, with D maybe TRBD2 (6 bases). The CDR3 sequence is 16 residues long. V was trimmed by 7 bases and J by 0 bases, leaving 19 bases between them. The chain's CDR3 is CASTSLMIGSSYEQYF. As DNA, the CDR3 is TGTGCCAGCACCTCATTGATGATCGGGAGCTCCTACGAGCAGTACTTC.

V and J are TRBV6-5 and TRBJ2-7; 16 nucleotides agree with TRBD2. Germline CDR1 is MNHEY and CDR2 is SVGAGI. The CDR3 totals 18 residues. V shed 1 base and J 2 bases; nucleotides not matched to a gene: 5. CDR3 DNA: TGTGCCAGCAGTTACTTCCCCGGGACTAGCGGGAGGGCCTACGAGCAGTACTTC. It yields the protein CASSYFPGTSGRAYEQYF.

The chain carries TRBV11-2 and TRBJ2-3, with 10 positions matching TRBD1. Germline V gene data show CDR1 as SGHAT and CDR2 as FQNNGV. CDR3 size: 16 residues. V dropped 0 bases and J dropped 3; count of bases not matched to a gene: 3. The chain's CDR3 is CASSLEGTGATDTQYF. CDR3 sequence (DNA): TGTGCCAGCAGCTTAGAAGGGACAGGGGCGACAGATACGCAGTATTTT.

This clonotype showed up many times. V and J are TRBV7-6 and TRBJ2-5, with 7 positions matching TRBD2. The CDR3 length is 15 residues. Per the germline V gene, CDR1 is SGHVS and CDR2 is FNYEAQ. V lost 7 bases to trimming and J lost 5 bases; unmatched junction nucleotides: 13. This CDR3 is CASTAGRGDGETQYF. The CDR3 bases are TGTGCCAGCACCGCGGGGAGGGGCGACGGTGAGACCCAGTACTTC.

This clonotype was recorded many times. This chain links TRBV10-3 with TRBJ1-1, with D possibly TRBD1 on 5 matching bases. The CDR3 covers 14 residues. CDR1 and CDR2 from the germline V gene are ENHRY and SYGVKD. V lost 3 bases, J lost 1 base, and 9 bases lay in between. The chain's CDR3 is CAISEGGANTEAFF. CDR3 DNA sequence: TGTGCCATCAGTGAAGGAGGGGCGAACACTGAAGCTTTCTTT.

The CDR3 DNA reads TGTGCCAGCAGCGTAGACGGGGGAAAGACCCAGTACTTC. It translates to CASSVDGGKTQYF. The genes are TRBV12-3 or TRBV12-4 and TRBJ2-5, with a tentative D call TRBD2 (6 bases). V was shortened by 6 bases and J by 6 bases, with 14 bases between the two germline ends. This CDR3 is 13 amino acids long.

The genes are TRBV5-6 and TRBJ1-1, with a weak D call TRBD1 (5 bases). CDR3 length equals 15 residues. Germline assignment: CDR1 SGHDT and CDR2 YYEEEE. Trimming removed 0 bases at V and 1 base at J, with 10 bases between. CDR3 amino acids: CASSLAGGSNTEAFF. The CDR3 DNA reads TGTGCCAGCAGCTTGGCCGGGGGGTCGAACACTGAAGCTTTCTTT.

This clonotype was seen ten or more times. The chain joins TRBV2 to TRBJ1-1; D gene uncertain. Trimming took 3 bases from V and 10 from J, leaving 18 bases between them. Per germline, CDR1 SNHLY and CDR2 FYNNEI. The CDR3 runs 14 residues. The DNA of the CDR3 is TGTGCCAGCAGTGATGGCGGCACAGCCTTTGGAGCTTTCTTT. Protein product: CASSDGGTAFGAFF.

The gene calls are TRBV20-1 and TRBJ2-5, with 12 bases fitting TRBD2. The length of the CDR3 is 14 residues. Germline CDR1 DFQATT, CDR2 SNEGSKA (reference sequence). V shed 6 bases, J shed 5 bases, and the junction held 7 bases outside the gene matches. CDR3 coding DNA: TGCAGTGCATTTCCTAGCGGGAGGGCGGAGACCCAGTACTTC. Residues: CSAFPSGRAETQYF.

The chain couples TRBV7-9 to TRBJ2-5; D not resolved. The CDR3 spans 14 residues. Germline V gene data show CDR1 as SEHNR and CDR2 as FQNEAQ (reference sequence). Deletions cut 5 bases from V and 5 bases from J, with 15 bases between. The CDR3 protein is CASSRGRSSETQYF. Here the CDR3 DNA reads TGTGCCAGCAGCCGAGGCCGTAGCAGTGAGACCCAGTACTTC.